This TCR beta chain was recorded in a study of CD8 T cells in Susac syndrome. After extraction with the RNeasy kit, about 0.5 to 1 ug of the RNA was reverse transcribed using random hexamers. Amplification of the TCR beta CDR3 was carried out by immunoSEQ multiplex PCR, which spanned a total of 54 Vbeta and 13 Jbeta segments. TCRdb used MiXCR to reprocess the immunoSEQ multiplex PCR reads, holding one entry per CDR3 protein. The table includes a few hundred thousand distinct CDR3 sequences, 95% detected once. This CDR3 comprises 10 residues. V lost 1 base, J lost 7 bases, and 2 bases lay in between. Per the germline V gene, CDR1 is GTSNPN and CDR2 is SVGIG (reference sequence).

The source of this sequence is a human donor with multiple sclerosis. Sequencing was carried out using CD4+ T cells from PBMCs. The chain is built from TRBV30 and TRBJ2-1; no firm D call. DNA of the CDR3: TGTGCCTGGAGTGAAAATGAGCAGTTCTTC. Its translation: CAWSENEQFF.